The clone carrying this TCR beta chain has more than one count but fewer than ten. The germline gene is not matched at one end of the junction; a read error may be the cause. Expressed TCRB transcripts were sequenced, since all the RNA that had been isolated was reverse transcribed. Assay: immunoSEQ multiplex PCR; the TCRdb copy retains only in-frame clones and omits some. The table lists about 900,000 clones, about a sixth of them singletons. These data belong to a study of beta chain features in type 1 diabetes. Germline-derived CDR1 and CDR2 are MDHEN and SYDVKM. The CDR3 contains 12 residues. V and J are TRBV28 and TRBJ1-2; TRBD1 is a possible D gene (5 bases). The sequenced material came from naive CD4+ T cells from blood. This TCR derives from a woman aged 18-30 years in good health. Here the CDR3 DNA reads TGTGCCAGCATCGACGGGGGAGGGAGGTCCTCCTTC. It yields the protein CASIDGGGRSSF.